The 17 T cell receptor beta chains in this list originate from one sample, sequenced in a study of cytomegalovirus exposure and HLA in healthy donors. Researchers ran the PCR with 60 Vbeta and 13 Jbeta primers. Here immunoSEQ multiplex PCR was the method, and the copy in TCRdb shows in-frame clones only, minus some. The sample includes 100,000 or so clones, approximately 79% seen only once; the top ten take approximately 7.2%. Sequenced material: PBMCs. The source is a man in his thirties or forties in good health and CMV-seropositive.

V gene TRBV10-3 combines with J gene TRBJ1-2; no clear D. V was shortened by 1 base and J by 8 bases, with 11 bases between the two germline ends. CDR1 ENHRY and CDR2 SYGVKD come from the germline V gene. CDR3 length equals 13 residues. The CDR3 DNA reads TGTGCCATCAGTGAGTTGAGGGCGGAAGGCTACACCTTC. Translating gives CAISELRAEGYTF.

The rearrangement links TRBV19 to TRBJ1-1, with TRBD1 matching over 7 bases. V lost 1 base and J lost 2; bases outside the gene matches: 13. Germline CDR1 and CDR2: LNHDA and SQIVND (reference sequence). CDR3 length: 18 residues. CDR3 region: CASSIVGGATGANTEAFF. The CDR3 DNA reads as TGTGCCAGTAGTATAGTAGGAGGGGCTACAGGGGCTAACACTGAAGCTTTCTTT.

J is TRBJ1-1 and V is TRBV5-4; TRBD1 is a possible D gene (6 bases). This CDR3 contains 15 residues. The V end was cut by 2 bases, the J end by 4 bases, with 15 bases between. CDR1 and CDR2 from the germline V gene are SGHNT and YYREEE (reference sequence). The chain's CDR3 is CASSLVVGGLTEAFF. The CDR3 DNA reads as TGTGCCAGCAGCTTAGTAGTCGGGGGGCTCACTGAAGCTTTCTTT.

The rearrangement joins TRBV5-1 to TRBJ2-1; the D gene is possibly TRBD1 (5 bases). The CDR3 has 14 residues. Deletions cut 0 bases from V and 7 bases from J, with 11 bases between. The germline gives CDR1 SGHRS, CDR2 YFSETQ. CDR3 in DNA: TGCGCCAGCAGCTTGGAGGGCAGACAGAATGAGCAGTTCTTC. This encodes CASSLEGRQNEQFF.

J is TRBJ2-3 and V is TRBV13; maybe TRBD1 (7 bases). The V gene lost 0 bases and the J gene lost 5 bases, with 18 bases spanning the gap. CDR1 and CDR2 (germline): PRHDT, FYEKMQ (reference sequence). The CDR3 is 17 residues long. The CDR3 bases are TGTGCCAGCAGCTTAGGCCGGGCAGGGGGGACCAGAGATACGCAGTATTTT. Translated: CASSLGRAGGTRDTQYF.

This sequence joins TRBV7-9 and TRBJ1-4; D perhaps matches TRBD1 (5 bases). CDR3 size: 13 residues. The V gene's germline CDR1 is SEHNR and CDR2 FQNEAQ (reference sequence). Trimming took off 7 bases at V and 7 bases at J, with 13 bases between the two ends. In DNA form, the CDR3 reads TGTGCCAGCACTATAGGGGTTGGTGAAAAACTGTTTTTT. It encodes CASTIGVGEKLFF.

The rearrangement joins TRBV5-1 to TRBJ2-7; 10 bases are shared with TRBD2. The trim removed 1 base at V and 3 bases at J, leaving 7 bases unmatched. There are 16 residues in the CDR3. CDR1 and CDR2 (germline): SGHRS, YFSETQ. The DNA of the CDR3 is TGCGCCAGCAGCTTGAGGCTAGCGGGGGATGGCTACGAGCAGTACTTC. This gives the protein CASSLRLAGDGYEQYF.

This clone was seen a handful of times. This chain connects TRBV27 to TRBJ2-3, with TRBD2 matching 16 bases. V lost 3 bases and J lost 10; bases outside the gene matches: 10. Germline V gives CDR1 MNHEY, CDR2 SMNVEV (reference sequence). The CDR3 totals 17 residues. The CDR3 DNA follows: TGTGCCAGCAGTTTCTACGGGACTAGCGGGGGGGCCTTAGCGCAGTATTTT. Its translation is CASSFYGTSGGALAQYF.

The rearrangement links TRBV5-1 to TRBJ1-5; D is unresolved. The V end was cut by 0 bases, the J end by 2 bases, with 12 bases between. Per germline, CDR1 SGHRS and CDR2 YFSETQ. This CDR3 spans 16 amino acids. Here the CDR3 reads CASSLGFGEGNQPQHF. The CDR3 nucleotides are TGCGCCAGCAGCTTGGGATTCGGGGAGGGCAATCAGCCCCAGCATTTT. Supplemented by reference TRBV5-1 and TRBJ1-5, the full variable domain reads KAGVTQTPRYLIKTRGQQVTLSCSPISGHRSVSWYQQTPGQGLQFLFEYFSETQRNKGNFPGRFSGRQFSNSRSEMNVSTLELGDSALYLCASSLGFGEGNQPQHFGDGTRLSIL.

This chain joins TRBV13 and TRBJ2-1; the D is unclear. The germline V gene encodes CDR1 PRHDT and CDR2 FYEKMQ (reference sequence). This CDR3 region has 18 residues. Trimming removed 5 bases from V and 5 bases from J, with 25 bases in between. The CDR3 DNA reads TGTGCCAGCAGCCGGAAATACCTCTTGCGTGAAAGCGACAATGAGCAGTTCTTC. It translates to CASSRKYLLRESDNEQFF.

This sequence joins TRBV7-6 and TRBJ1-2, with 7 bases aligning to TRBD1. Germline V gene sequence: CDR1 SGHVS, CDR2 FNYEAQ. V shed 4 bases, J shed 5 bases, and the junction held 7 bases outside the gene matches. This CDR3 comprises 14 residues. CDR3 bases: TGTGCCAGCAGCTCCCAACAGGGGAATTATGGCTACACCTTC. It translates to CASSSQQGNYGYTF. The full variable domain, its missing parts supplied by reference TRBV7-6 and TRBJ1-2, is GAGVSQSPRYKVTKRGQDVALRCDPISGHVSLYWYRQALGQGPEFLTYFNYEAQQDKSGLPNDRFSAERPEGSISTLTIQRTEQRDSAMYRCASSSQQGNYGYTFGSGTRLTVV.

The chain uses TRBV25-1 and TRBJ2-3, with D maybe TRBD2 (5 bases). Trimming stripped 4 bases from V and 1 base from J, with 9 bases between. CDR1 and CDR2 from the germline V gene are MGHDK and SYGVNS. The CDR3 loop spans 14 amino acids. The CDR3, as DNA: TGTGCCAGCAGTGGAGGGAGCGGCACAGATACGCAGTATTTT. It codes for CASSGGSGTDTQYF.

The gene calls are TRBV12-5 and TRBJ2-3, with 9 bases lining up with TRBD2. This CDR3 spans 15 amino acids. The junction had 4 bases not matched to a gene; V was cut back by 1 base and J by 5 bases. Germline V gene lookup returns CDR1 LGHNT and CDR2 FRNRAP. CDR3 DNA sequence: TGTGCTAGTGGTTTGGGGACTAGCGTGGAAGATACGCAGTATTTT. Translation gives CASGLGTSVEDTQYF.

The CDR3 region has the DNA TGTGCCTGGAGCGCAGGGATAGGGGGAGAACTGTTTTTT. Translated: CAWSAGIGGELFF. The V and J genes are TRBV30 and TRBJ1-4; TRBD1 is a possible D gene (6 bases). V was clipped by 3 bases and J by 12 bases, with 17 bases between them. The CDR3 extends over 13 amino acids. Germline values: CDR1 GTSNPN, CDR2 SVGIG (reference sequence).

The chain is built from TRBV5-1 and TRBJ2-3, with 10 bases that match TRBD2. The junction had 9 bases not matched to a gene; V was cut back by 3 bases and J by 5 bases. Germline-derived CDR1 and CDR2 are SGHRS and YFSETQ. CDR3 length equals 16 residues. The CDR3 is CASSWTPSGGRDTQYF. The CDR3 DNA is TGCGCCAGCAGCTGGACCCCTAGCGGGGGTCGAGATACGCAGTATTTT.

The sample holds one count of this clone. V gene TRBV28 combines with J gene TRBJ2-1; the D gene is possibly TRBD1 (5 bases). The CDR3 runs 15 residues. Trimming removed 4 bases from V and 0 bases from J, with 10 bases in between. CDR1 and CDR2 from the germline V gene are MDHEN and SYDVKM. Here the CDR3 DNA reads TGTGCCAGCAGTTATTACAGGAGCTCCTACAATGAGCAGTTCTTC. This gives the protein CASSYYRSSYNEQFF.

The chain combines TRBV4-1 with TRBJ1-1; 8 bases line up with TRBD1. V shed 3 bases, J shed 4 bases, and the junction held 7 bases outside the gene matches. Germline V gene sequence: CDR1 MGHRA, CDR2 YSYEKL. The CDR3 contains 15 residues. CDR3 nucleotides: TGCGCCAGCAGCCAGCCTCAGGGGGCGGGCACTGAAGCTTTCTTT. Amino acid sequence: CASSQPQGAGTEAFF.